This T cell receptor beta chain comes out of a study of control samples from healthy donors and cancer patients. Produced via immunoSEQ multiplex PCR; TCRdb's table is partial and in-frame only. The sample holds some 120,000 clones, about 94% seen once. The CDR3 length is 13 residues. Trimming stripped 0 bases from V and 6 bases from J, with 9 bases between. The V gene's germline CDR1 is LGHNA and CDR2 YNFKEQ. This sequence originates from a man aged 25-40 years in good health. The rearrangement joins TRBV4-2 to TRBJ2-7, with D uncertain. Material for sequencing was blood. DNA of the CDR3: TGTGCCAGCAGCCAAGATACGGGTACCGAGCAGTACTTC. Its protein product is CASSQDTGTEQYF.